The text below deals with one T cell receptor (beta chain). Its antigen remains unidentified. The data were produced by immunoSEQ multiplex PCR, yet TCRdb's version contains in-frame clones alone and is incomplete. The sample lists some 130,000 clones, 88% occurring once. The data derive from a study of cytomegalovirus exposure and HLA in healthy donors. Study-level information: Later analysis reported that the approximately 120 validation repertoires shared the platform of the 650 to 700 first-cohort repertoires. The study's findings and limits: Reported results showed that the classifier diagnosed cytomegalovirus status with high specificity and sensitivity. Most observed TCR sequences were rare, whereas some public TCRs were detected in many donors. The study put 150 or so TCR beta chains on its list as cytomegalovirus-associated.

CDR3 length: 13 residues. Per the germline V gene, CDR1 is SGHVS and CDR2 is FQNEAQ. V shed 4 bases and J shed 4 bases, with 10 bases lying between them. The clonotype was recovered from a woman between 18 and 29 years old in good health and CMV-seropositive. The specimen sequenced was PBMCs. This chain joins TRBV7-8 and TRBJ2-5, with a possible D match to TRBD2 (5 bases). The DNA for the CDR3 is TGTGCCAGCAGCTGGGAGATCCCAGAGACCCAGTACTTC. It codes for CASSWEIPETQYF.